This T cell receptor beta chain was observed in a study of blood T cell repertoires in COVID-19. Overall study: The United States, Italy and Spain provided the acute and convalescent COVID-19 samples. PBMCs, B-cell-depleted T cells, or T cells provided the cDNA or gDNA that made up the material.

In the original workflow: Nucleated cell number was recorded as an estimate derived from reference gene primer amplification. Some clones are missing from TCRdb's copy, which holds only in-frame ones; the method was immunoSEQ multiplex PCR. From that table come the V and J calls and clone size; the DNA was used to work out D and trimming. The sample contains approximately 250,000 clones, 86% of which appear only once. This clone was recorded once. Germline V gene lookup returns CDR1 MNHEY and CDR2 SVGAGI. The length of the CDR3 is 12 residues. V lost 8 bases and J 3 bases, leaving 11 bases between the germline ends.

The sequence was obtained from a man between 25 and 39 years old who had recovered from COVID-19. The chain couples TRBV6-5 to TRBJ2-7; D ambiguous. Sequenced input: peripheral blood. The CDR3 spells CASGVPLYEQYF. CDR3 sequence (DNA): TGTGCCAGCGGAGTTCCTCTCTACGAGCAGTACTTC.